The table lists the clone carrying this T cell receptor beta chain with many counts. Its antigen is undetermined. These data originate in a study of T cells in Graves' hyperthyroidism and ophthalmopathy. Study summary: The blood sample was taken at first diagnosis, before treatment began. Whole-study findings and limits: Ophthalmopathy and stable hyperthyroidism were separated by a 13 V-J model.

Across 18 months, stable Graves' hyperthyroidism was marked by no progression to ophthalmopathy. Extraction of PBMCs used roughly 9.3 ml of fresh peripheral blood. This CDR3 has 13 residues. V was pared by 7 bases and J by 5 bases, with 14 bases between. Germline V gene sequence: CDR1 LGHNT, CDR2 FRNRAP. RNA transcripts served as the template for amplifying TCR beta CDR3 regions. First-round RT-PCR with HTBI primers amplified the TCR CDR3 region. TCRdb passed the multiplex PCR reads through MiXCR, listing each CDR3 protein once. The sample shows under 650,000 distinct CDR3 sequences, 15% to 20% of them seen only once.

The rearrangement links TRBV12-5 to TRBJ2-5; D is unclear. Input material: blood. The clonotype was recovered from a woman in her 30s with Graves' hyperthyroidism. CDR3 in amino acids: CASAVGRSETQYF. CDR3 nucleotides: TGTGCTAGTGCGGTAGGCAGAAGCGAGACCCAGTACTTC.